This TCR beta chain emerged from a study of blood T cell repertoires in COVID-19. Background on the study: Collection of acute and convalescent COVID-19 samples took place in the United States, Italy and Spain.

Germline CDR1 is SNHLY and CDR2 is FYNNEI. This CDR3 is built from 14 residues. Trimming took 6 bases from V and 4 from J; bases not matched to a gene: 4. In the source study's methods: Quantification of nucleated cells was approximated via reference gene primer amplification. Only in-frame clones appear in the TCRdb table, and some are missing; sequencing was by immunoSEQ multiplex PCR. From that table come the V and J calls and clone size; the DNA was used to work out D and trimming. The sample includes about 85,000 clones, around 88% of them seen just once. Material for sequencing was peripheral blood. The chain joins TRBV2 to TRBJ1-5; 9 nucleotides line up with TRBD1. This sequence was found in a woman aged 80 or over with acute or convalescent COVID-19. The CDR3 protein is CASSSGQGNQPQHF. The CDR3 region has the DNA TGTGCCAGCAGCTCCGGACAGGGGAATCAGCCCCAGCATTTT.